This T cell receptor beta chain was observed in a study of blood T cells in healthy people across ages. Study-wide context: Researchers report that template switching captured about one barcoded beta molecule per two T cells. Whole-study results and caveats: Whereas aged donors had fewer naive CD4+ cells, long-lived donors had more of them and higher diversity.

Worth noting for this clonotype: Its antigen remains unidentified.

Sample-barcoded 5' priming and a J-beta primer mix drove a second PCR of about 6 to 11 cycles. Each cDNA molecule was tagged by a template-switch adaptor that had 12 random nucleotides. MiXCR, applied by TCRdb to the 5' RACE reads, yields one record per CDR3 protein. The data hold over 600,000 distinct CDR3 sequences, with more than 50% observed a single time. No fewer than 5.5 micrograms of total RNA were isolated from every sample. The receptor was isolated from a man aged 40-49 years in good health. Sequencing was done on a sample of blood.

CDR3 in DNA: TGTGCCAGCAACCCGGGACAGGGAGGTTCGGTGGAGTTCTTC. It encodes CASNPGQGGSVEFF. The rearrangement joins TRBV9 to TRBJ2-1; 9 bases fit TRBD1. V lost 6 bases to trimming and J lost 14 bases; unmatched junction nucleotides: 15. Germline values: CDR1 SGDLS, CDR2 YYNGEE. This CDR3 contains 14 residues.